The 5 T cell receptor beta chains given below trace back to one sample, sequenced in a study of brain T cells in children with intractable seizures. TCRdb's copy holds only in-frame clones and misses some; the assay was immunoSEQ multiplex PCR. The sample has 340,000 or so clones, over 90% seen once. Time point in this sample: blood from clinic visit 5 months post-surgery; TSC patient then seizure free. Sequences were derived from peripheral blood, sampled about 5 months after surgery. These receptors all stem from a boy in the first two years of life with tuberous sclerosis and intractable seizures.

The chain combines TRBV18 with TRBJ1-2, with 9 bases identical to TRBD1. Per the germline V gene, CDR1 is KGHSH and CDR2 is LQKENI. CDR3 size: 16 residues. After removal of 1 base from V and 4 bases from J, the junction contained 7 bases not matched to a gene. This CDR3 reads CASSPLPGQGSYGYTF. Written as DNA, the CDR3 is TGTGCCAGCTCACCACTCCCGGGACAGGGTAGCTATGGCTACACCTTC.

CDR3 sequence: CASSLAPVETQYF. CDR3 sequence (DNA): TGCGCCAGCAGCTTGGCCCCTGTAGAGACCCAGTACTTC. V usage is TRBV5-1 and J usage is TRBJ2-5; no clear D gene. V was cut by 0 bases and J by 4 bases, with 7 bases left in between. There are 13 residues in the CDR3. CDR1 and CDR2 (germline): SGHRS, YFSETQ.

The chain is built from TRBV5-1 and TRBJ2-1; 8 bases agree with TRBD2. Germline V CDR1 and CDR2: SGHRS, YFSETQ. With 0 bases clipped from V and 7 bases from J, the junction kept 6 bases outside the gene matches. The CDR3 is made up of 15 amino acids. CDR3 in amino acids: CASSLGLAGTNEQFF. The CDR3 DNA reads TGCGCCAGCAGCTTGGGCTTAGCGGGGACAAATGAGCAGTTCTTC.

CDR3 loop: CASSLTGRITGELFF. CDR3 sequence (DNA): TGTGCCAGCAGCTTAACCGGGCGAATCACCGGGGAGCTGTTTTTT. This chain uses TRBV7-9 with TRBJ2-2; D call uncertain. Trimming removed 2 bases from V and 4 bases from J, with 11 bases in between. The CDR3 covers 15 residues. Germline V lookup: CDR1 SEHNR, CDR2 FQNEAQ (reference sequence).

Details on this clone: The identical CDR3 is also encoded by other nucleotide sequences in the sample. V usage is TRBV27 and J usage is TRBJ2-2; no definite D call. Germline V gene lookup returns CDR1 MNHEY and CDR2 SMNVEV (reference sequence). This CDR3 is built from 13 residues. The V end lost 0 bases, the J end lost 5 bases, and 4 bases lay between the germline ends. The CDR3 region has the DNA TGTGCCAGCAGTTTATCTGGGACCGGGGAGCTGTTTTTT. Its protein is CASSLSGTGELFF.